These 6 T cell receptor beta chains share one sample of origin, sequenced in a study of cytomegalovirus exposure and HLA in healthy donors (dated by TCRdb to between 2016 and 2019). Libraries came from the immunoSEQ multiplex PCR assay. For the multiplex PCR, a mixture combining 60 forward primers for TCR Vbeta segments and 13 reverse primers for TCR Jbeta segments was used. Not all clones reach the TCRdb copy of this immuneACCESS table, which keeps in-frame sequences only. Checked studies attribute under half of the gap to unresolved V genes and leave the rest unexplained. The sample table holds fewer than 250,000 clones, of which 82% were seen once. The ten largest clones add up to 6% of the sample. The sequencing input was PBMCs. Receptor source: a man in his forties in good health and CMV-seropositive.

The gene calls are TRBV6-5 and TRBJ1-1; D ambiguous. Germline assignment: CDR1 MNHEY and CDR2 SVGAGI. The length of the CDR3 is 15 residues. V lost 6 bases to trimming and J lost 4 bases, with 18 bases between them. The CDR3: CASRNSPTVSTEAFF. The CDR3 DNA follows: TGTGCCAGCAGGAATAGCCCGACCGTAAGCACTGAAGCTTTCTTT.

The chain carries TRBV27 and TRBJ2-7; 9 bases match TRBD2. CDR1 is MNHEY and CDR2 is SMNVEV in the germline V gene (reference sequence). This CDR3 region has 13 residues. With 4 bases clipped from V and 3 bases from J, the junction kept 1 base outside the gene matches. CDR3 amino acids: CASSSAGGYEQYV. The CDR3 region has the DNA TGTGCCAGCAGTTCAGCGGGGGGCTACGAGCAGTACGTC.

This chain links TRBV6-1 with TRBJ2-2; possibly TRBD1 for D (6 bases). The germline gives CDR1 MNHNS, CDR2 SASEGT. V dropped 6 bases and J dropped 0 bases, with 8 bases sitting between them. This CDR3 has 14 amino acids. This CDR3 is CASSWTANTGELFF. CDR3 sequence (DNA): TGTGCCAGCAGCTGGACAGCGAACACCGGGGAGCTGTTTTTT.

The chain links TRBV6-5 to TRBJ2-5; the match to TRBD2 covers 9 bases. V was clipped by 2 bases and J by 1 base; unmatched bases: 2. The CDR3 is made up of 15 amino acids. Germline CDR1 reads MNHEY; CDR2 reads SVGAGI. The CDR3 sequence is CASSYQREVQETQYF. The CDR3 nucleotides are TGTGCCAGCAGTTACCAGCGGGAGGTCCAAGAGACCCAGTACTTC.

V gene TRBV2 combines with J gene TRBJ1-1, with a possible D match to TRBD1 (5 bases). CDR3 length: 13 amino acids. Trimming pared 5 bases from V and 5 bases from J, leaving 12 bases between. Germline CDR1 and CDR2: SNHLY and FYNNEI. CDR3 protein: CASSREGRTEAFF. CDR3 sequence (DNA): TGTGCCAGCAGTCGGGAGGGGAGGACTGAAGCTTTCTTT.

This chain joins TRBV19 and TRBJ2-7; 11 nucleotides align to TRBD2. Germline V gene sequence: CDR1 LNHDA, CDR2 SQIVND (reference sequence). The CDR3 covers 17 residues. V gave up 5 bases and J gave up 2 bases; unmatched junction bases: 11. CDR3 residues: CASSPRLAGSSPYEQYF. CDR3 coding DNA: TGTGCCAGTAGTCCAAGACTAGCGGGATCTTCCCCCTACGAGCAGTACTTC.